The 8 T cell receptor beta chains reported below all come from one sample, sequenced in a study of cytomegalovirus exposure and HLA in healthy donors. PCR involved 60 Vbeta and 13 Jbeta primers. The table came from immunoSEQ multiplex PCR; TCRdb's copy has only in-frame clones and leaves some out. The sample records around 64,000 clones, around 87% being singletons. Sequencing was carried out using PBMCs. These receptors were taken from a woman between 25 and 40 years old in good health and CMV-seropositive.

The gene calls are TRBV2 and TRBJ2-1; 10 nucleotides align to TRBD2. The CDR3 has 13 residues. Germline V CDR1 and CDR2: SNHLY, FYNNEI. V dropped 10 bases and J dropped 5; count of bases not matched to a gene: 5. As DNA, the CDR3 is TGTGCCACCAGCGGGAGGGCGGACAATGAGCAGTTCTTC. It translates to CATSGRADNEQFF.

The rearrangement uses TRBV7-8 and TRBJ2-2; weak D call: TRBD2 (6 bases). The CDR3 is 16 amino acids. The V gene lost 3 bases and the J gene lost 7 bases, with 18 bases spanning the gap. Germline CDR1 and CDR2: SGHVS and FQNEAQ. The CDR3 protein is CASSFVYAGLVGELFF. As DNA, the CDR3 is TGTGCCAGCAGCTTCGTTTATGCGGGACTGGTCGGGGAGCTGTTTTTT. Supplemented by reference TRBV7-8 and TRBJ2-2, the full variable domain reads GAGVSQSPRYKVAKRGQDVALRCDPISGHVSLFWYQQALGQGPEFLTYFQNEAQLDKSGLPSDRFFAERPEGSVSTLKIQRTQQEDSAVYLCASSFVYAGLVGELFFGEGSRLTVL.

The genes are TRBV19 and TRBJ1-1; tentative D call: TRBD1 (5 bases). The V and J ends lost 8 bases and 4 bases respectively, with 11 bases between them. The CDR3 spans 12 residues. CDR1 and CDR2 (germline): LNHDA, SQIVND (reference sequence). CDR3 sequence: CASDGGGTEAFF. DNA for the CDR3: TGTGCCAGTGATGGGGGAGGCACTGAAGCTTTCTTT.

The chain is built from TRBV6-6 and TRBJ2-3; 9 bases are a match to TRBD2. The CDR3 has 14 residues. CDR1 is MNHNY, CDR2 SVGAGI, per germline (reference sequence). Trimming at V came to 8 bases and at J to 4 bases, leaving 7 bases not matched to a gene. The CDR3 protein is CASGAGGGPDTQYF. The CDR3 nucleotides read TGTGCCAGCGGGGCGGGAGGGGGTCCAGATACGCAGTATTTT.

This sequence joins TRBV4-1 and TRBJ1-5; D possibly corresponds to TRBD1 (5 bases). Germline lookup yields CDR1 MGHRA and CDR2 YSYEKL. This CDR3 is 16 amino acids long. Trimming took off 3 bases at V and 1 base at J, with 13 bases between the two ends. This CDR3 reads CASSQGGVGSNQPQHF. DNA for the CDR3: TGCGCCAGCAGCCAGGGAGGGGTGGGGAGCAATCAGCCCCAGCATTTT.

V and J are TRBV5-6 and TRBJ2-4; D may be TRBD1 (5 bases). The CDR3 loop spans 16 amino acids. Trimming took 0 bases from V and 0 from J, leaving 10 bases between them. The germline V gene encodes CDR1 SGHDT and CDR2 YYEEEE. CDR3 sequence (DNA): TGTGCCAGCAGCTTGGGTGGACAACTAGCCAAAAACATTCAGTACTTC. Its protein is CASSLGGQLAKNIQYF.

The chain uses TRBV5-1 and TRBJ2-1, with 8 nucleotides matching TRBD2. V lost 1 base and J lost 6; bases outside the gene matches: 6. The CDR3 is 15 amino acids. Germline CDR1 is SGHRS and CDR2 is YFSETQ. The CDR3 here is CASSLTGGPLNEQFF. As DNA, the CDR3 is TGCGCCAGCAGCTTGACGGGAGGGCCACTCAATGAGCAGTTCTTC.

The chain couples TRBV6-1 to TRBJ1-5; tentatively, D is TRBD1 (6 bases). The CDR3 spans 15 residues. V was pared by 5 bases and J by 0 bases, with 11 bases between. Per germline, CDR1 MNHNS and CDR2 SASEGT. The CDR3 protein is CASSRTDYSNQPQHF. CDR3 coding DNA: TGTGCCAGCAGTAGGACAGATTATAGCAATCAGCCCCAGCATTTT.